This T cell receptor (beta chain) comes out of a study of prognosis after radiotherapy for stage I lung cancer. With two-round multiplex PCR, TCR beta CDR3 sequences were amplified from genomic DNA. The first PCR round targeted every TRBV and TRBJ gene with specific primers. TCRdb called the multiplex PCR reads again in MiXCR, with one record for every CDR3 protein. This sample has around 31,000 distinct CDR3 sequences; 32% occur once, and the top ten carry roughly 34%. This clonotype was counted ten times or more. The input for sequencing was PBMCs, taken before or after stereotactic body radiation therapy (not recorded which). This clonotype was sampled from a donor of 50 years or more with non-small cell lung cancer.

The CDR3 DNA reads TGTGCCAGCAGCTTAACTAGCGGATACAATGAGCAGTTCTTC. Protein: CASSLTSGYNEQFF. The chain recombines TRBV9 with TRBJ2-1; 8 bases are a match to TRBD2. The V gene end was trimmed by 4 bases and the J gene end by 4 bases; junction bases not matched to a gene: 4. The CDR3 loop spans 14 amino acids. Germline CDR1 SGDLS, CDR2 YYNGEE.